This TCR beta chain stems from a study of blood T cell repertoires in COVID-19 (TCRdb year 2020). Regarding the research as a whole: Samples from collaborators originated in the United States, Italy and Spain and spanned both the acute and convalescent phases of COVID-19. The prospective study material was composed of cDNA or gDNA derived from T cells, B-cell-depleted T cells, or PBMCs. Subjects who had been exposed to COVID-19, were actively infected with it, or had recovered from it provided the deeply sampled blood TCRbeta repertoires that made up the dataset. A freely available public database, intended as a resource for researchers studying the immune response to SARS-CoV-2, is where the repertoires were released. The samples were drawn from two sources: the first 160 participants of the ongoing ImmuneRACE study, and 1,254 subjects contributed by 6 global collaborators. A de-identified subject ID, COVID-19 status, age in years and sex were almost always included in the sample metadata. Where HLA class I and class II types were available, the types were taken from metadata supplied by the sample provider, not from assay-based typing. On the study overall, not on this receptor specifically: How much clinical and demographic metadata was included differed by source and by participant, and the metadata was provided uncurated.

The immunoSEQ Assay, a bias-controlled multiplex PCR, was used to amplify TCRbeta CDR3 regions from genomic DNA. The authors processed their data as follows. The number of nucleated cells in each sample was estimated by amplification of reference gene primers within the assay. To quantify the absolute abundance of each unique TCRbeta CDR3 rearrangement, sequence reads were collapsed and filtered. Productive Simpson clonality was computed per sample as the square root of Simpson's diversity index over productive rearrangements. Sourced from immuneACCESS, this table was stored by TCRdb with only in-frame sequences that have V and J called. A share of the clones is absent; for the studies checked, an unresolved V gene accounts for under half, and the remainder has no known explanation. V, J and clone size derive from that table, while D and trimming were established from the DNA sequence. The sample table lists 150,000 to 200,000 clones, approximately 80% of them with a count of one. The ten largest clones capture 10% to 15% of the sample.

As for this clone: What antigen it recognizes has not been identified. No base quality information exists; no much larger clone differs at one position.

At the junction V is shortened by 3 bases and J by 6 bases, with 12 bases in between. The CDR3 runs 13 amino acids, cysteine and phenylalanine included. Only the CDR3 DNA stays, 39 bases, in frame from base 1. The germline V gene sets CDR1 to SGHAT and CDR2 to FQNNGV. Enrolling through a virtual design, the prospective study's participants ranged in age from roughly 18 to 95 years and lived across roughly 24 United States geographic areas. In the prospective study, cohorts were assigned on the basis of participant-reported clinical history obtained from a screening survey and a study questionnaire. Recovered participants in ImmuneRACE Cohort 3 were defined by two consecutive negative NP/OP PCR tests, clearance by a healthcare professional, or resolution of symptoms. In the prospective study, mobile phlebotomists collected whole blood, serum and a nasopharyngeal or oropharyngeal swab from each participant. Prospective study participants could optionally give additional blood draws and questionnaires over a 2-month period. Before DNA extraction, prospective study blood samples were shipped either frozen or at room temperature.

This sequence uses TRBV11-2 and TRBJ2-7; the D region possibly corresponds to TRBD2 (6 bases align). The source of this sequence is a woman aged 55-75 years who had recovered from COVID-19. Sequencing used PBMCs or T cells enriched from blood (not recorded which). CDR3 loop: CASSLTGEGEQYF. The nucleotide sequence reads TGTGCCAGCAGCTTGACGGGAGAGGGCGAGCAGTACTTC.